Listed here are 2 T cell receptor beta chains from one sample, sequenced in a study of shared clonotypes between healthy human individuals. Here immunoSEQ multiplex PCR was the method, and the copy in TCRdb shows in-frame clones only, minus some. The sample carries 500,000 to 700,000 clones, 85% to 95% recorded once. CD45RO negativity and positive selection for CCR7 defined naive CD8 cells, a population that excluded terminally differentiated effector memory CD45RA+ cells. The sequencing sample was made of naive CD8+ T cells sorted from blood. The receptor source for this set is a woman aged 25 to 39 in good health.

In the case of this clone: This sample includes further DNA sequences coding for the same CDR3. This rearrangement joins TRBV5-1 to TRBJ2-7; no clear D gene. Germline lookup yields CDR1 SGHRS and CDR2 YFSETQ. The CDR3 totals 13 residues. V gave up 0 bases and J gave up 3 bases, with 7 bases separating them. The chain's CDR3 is CASSLVSGYEQYF. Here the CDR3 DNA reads TGCGCCAGCAGCTTGGTATCAGGCTACGAGCAGTACTTC.

CDR3 loop: CARGDSTEAFF. CDR3 coding DNA: TGTGCCAGGGGGGACAGCACTGAAGCTTTCTTT. This chain uses TRBV6-4 with TRBJ1-1; 7 bases agree with TRBD1. The CDR3 extends over 11 amino acids. The junction had 2 bases not matched to a gene; V was cut back by 9 bases and J by 4 bases. Germline V lookup: CDR1 MRHNA, CDR2 SNTAGT.